Listed below are T cell receptor beta chains from one sample, sequenced in a study of blood T cell repertoires in COVID-19. The assay was immunoSEQ multiplex PCR, and TCRdb's table has in-frame clones only and misses some. The sample shows some 390,000 clones, 80% to 90% of them seen only once. Source material: PBMCs or T cells enriched from blood (not recorded which). These receptors came from a man aged 30-40 years who had recovered from COVID-19. CDR3s include the opening cysteine and the closing phenylalanine or tryptophan. The D gene is left open where the match is weak. Clone size is not always given. Where it is, it says once, few, many or a class for expanded clones.

len: 13; v_gene: TRBV14; d_gene: TRBD2; abundance: NA; j_gene: TRBJ2-1; CDR3nt: TGTGCCAGCAGCCAAACCCTAGCGGGCGAGCAGTTCTTC; CDR3aa: CASSQTLAGEQFF
len: 14; v_gene: TRBV6-5; d_gene: NA; abundance: few; j_gene: TRBJ2-7; CDR3nt: TGTGCCAGCAGTTACATCGCGGAGGGCTACGAGCAGTACTTC; CDR3aa: CASSYIAEGYEQYF
len: 14; v_gene: TRBV29-1; d_gene: NA; abundance: NA; j_gene: TRBJ1-2; CDR3nt: TGCAGCGTTGAACCCCAGGGCGCTTTCTATGGCTACACCTTC; CDR3aa: CSVEPQGAFYGYTF
len: 15; v_gene: TRBV4-1; d_gene: TRBD1; abundance: NA; j_gene: TRBJ1-5; CDR3nt: TGCGCCAGCAGCCAAGGACAGGGAAGGGATCAGCCCCAGCATTTT; CDR3aa: CASSQGQGRDQPQHF
len: 16; v_gene: TRBV28; d_gene: TRBD1; abundance: NA; j_gene: TRBJ1-5; CDR3nt: TGTGCCAGCAGTTTAGCAGGGGGCGTAAGCAATCAGCCCCAGCATTTT; CDR3aa: CASSLAGGVSNQPQHF
len: 19; v_gene: TRBV19; d_gene: NA; abundance: NA; j_gene: TRBJ2-4; CDR3nt: TGTGCCAGTAGTCCAGGACAGGGAGGGAGTTTTTCGGCCAAAAACATTCAGTACTTC; CDR3aa: CASSPGQGGSFSAKNIQYF
len: 15; v_gene: TRBV18; d_gene: TRBD1; abundance: NA; j_gene: TRBJ1-2; CDR3nt: TGTGCCAGCTCACCAGACAGGGACGCAGAATATGGCTACACCTTC; CDR3aa: CASSPDRDAEYGYTF
len: 15; v_gene: TRBV10-1; d_gene: TRBD2; abundance: NA; j_gene: TRBJ2-1; CDR3nt: TGCGCCAGCAGTGGGCAAGCGGGAGGGTATAATGAGCAGTTCTTC; CDR3aa: CASSGQAGGYNEQFF
len: 16; v_gene: TRBV10-2; d_gene: NA; abundance: NA; j_gene: TRBJ1-5; CDR3nt: TGCGCCAGCAGCAATAGGGACACCCAAAGCAATCAGCCCCAGCATTTT; CDR3aa: CASSNRDTQSNQPQHF
len: 16; v_gene: TRBV6-6; d_gene: TRBD1; abundance: NA; j_gene: TRBJ1-5; CDR3nt: TGTGCCAGCAGTTACATTGGGACAGGGGGACGGCAGCCCCAGCATTTT; CDR3aa: CASSYIGTGGRQPQHF
len: 14; v_gene: TRBV29-1; d_gene: TRBD1; abundance: NA; j_gene: TRBJ1-2; CDR3nt: TGCAGCGTTATCCCGAGGGGGCACTACTATGGCTACACCTTC; CDR3aa: CSVIPRGHYYGYTF
len: 18; v_gene: TRBV7-9; d_gene: TRBD2; abundance: NA; j_gene: TRBJ2-1; CDR3nt: TGTGCCAGCAGCTTAAATATTCTGACTAGCGGGAGGAATAATGAGCAGTTCTTC; CDR3aa: CASSLNILTSGRNNEQFF
len: 14; v_gene: TRBV3-1/TRBV3-2; d_gene: NA; abundance: NA; j_gene: TRBJ1-1; CDR3nt: TGTGCCAGCAGCCAATCCGACAGCCACACTGAAGCTTTCTTT; CDR3aa: CASSQSDSHTEAFF
len: 15; v_gene: TRBV5-1; d_gene: TRBD1; abundance: NA; j_gene: TRBJ1-3; CDR3nt: TGCGCCAGCAGCTTGGTGGGACAGAGTGGAAACACCATATATTTT; CDR3aa: CASSLVGQSGNTIYF
len: 19; v_gene: TRBV4-2; d_gene: TRBD2; abundance: NA; j_gene: TRBJ2-3; CDR3nt: TGTGCCAGCAGCCAAGGAGCGGCCAGCGGGAGGGCCTCCACAGATACGCAGTATTTT; CDR3aa: CASSQGAASGRASTDTQYF
len: 17; v_gene: TRBV7-6; d_gene: NA; abundance: NA; j_gene: TRBJ2-6; CDR3nt: TGTGCCAGCAGCTTAGACAGGGATGCACCTGGGGCCAACGTCCTGACTTTC; CDR3aa: CASSLDRDAPGANVLTF